The T cell receptor (beta chain) under discussion was sequenced for a study of T cell changes during pregnancy in multiple sclerosis. Here immunoSEQ multiplex PCR was the method, and the copy in TCRdb shows in-frame clones only, minus some. This sample carries approximately 90,000 clones, 94% of them seen once, and the ten largest clones take approximately 0.84%. The sequenced sample was peripheral blood, obtained in the third trimester of pregnancy. The source of this sequence is a female donor with multiple sclerosis, enrolled in a pregnancy study.

The CDR3 here is CASTEGRLGYTF. CDR3 sequence (DNA): TGTGCCAGCACGGAGGGTCGGCTGGGCTACACCTTC. The gene calls are TRBV9 and TRBJ1-2; no reliable D call. CDR1 is SGDLS, CDR2 YYNGEE, per germline. The CDR3 has 12 residues. Trimming cost V 6 bases and J 8 bases, with 14 bases left between them.